This T cell receptor (beta chain) is drawn from a study of blood T cell repertoires in COVID-19. Study overall: Nucleic acid was either cDNA or gDNA, and it came from T cells, B-cell-depleted T cells, or PBMCs.

The authors' processing: Reference gene primer amplification gave estimated nucleated cell counts. Sequencing used immunoSEQ multiplex PCR; TCRdb keeps in-frame clones, though not all of them. From that table come the V and J calls and clone size; the DNA was used to work out D and trimming. The sample lists 23,000 or so clones, 75% to 95% seen once, with roughly 18% in the top ten. V shed 2 bases and J shed 6 bases, with 16 bases lying between them. CDR3 length: 16 residues. The V gene's germline CDR1 is KGHSH and CDR2 LQKENI. Sequencing was done on a sample of peripheral blood. The TCR originated in a human donor in a cohort sampled during active COVID-19. The rearrangement joins TRBV18 to TRBJ1-4, with D tentatively TRBD1 (6 bases). As DNA, the CDR3 is TGTGCCAGCTCACCATGGGGGCAGGGTTTCGATGAAAAACTGTTTTTT. Translated, it gives CASSPWGQGFDEKLFF.